These T cell receptor beta chains were read from a single sample in a study of T cells after yellow fever vaccination. TCRdb reprocessed the 5' RACE reads with MiXCR, giving one entry per CDR3 protein. The profile shows 300,000 to 450,000 distinct CDR3 sequences, around 6.4% of them singletons. The sequences come from PBMCs, collected 5 days after the yellow fever booster vaccination. Receptor source: a man aged 25 to 45 who received the YFV17D yellow fever vaccine. Each CDR3 is given with its conserved first and last residue. A D gene is named only where the DNA matches it firmly. Not every row has a clone size; where given, it reads once, few, many or a size class.

D | J | size | V | DNA | CDR3
NA | TRBJ2-5 | many | TRBV10-3 | TGTGCCATCAGTGACTCCGGGATCCAAGAGACCCAGTACTTC | CAISDSGIQETQYF
NA | TRBJ2-3 | many | TRBV28 | TGTGCCAGCAGTTCCCTCCCCAGCCGAGACACAGATACGCAGTATTTT | CASSSLPSRDTDTQYF
NA | TRBJ2-7 | NA | TRBV6-1 | TGTGCCAGCAGTAAGTCGGAAACCTACGAGCAGTACTTC | CASSKSETYEQYF
NA | TRBJ2-7 | few | TRBV5-1 | TGCGCCAGCAGCTATTCAGGGAAACGGGGCGAGCAGTACTTC | CASSYSGKRGEQYF
NA | TRBJ2-3 | NA | TRBV7-3 | TGTGCCAGCAGCTTAATTGGGGGGAGAGGCACAGATACGCAGTATTTT | CASSLIGGRGTDTQYF
NA | TRBJ2-5 | many | TRBV7-2 | TGTGCCAGCAGCCCCACATTGGGCCAAGAGACCCAGTACTTC | CASSPTLGQETQYF
TRBD1 | TRBJ2-3 | many | TRBV2 | TGTGCCAGCACCTTGGGACAGATAGGAGGAGATACGCAGTATTTT | CASTLGQIGGDTQYF
TRBD1 | TRBJ2-7 | many | TRBV6-6 | TGTGCCGGGGGACAGACCCGGCCGGGAGAGCAGTACTTC | CAGGQTRPGEQYF
NA | TRBJ2-4 | few | TRBV4-1 | TGCGCCAGCAGCCAAGGTCCAGGGGAGGGAAACATTCAGTACTTC | CASSQGPGEGNIQYF
TRBD2 | TRBJ2-5 | few | TRBV12-3/TRBV12-4 | TGTGCCACCCGACTAGCGGGTGGTGGGGAGACCCAGTACTTC | CATRLAGGGETQYF